One T cell receptor beta chain is described in this entry. Its antigen is not yet known. The input lacks base qualities; no much larger clone sits a single base away. TCRbeta CDR3 regions were amplified from genomic DNA by means of the immunoSEQ Assay, a bias-controlled multiplex PCR. The authors' analysis ran thus. Within the assay, amplification of reference gene primers was used to estimate how many nucleated cells each sample contained. To quantify the absolute abundance of each unique TCRbeta CDR3 rearrangement, sequence reads were collapsed and filtered. Productive Simpson clonality was computed per sample as the square root of Simpson's diversity index over productive rearrangements. TCRdb holds this immuneACCESS table with in-frame rearrangements only. Some clones are missing; in checked studies, unresolved V genes explain under half, and the rest has no known cause. That table supplies the V and J calls and clone size; D and trimming were determined from the DNA. The sample table holds approximately 200,000 clones, of which around 85% were seen once. The leading ten clones occupy approximately 18% of the sample.

This entry is derived from a study of blood T cell repertoires in COVID-19 (dated by TCRdb to about 2020). About the investigation overall: Samples from collaborators originated in the United States, Italy and Spain and spanned both the acute and convalescent phases of COVID-19. Where available, HLA class I and class II types were obtained from metadata supplied by the sample provider rather than from assay-based typing. The prospective study material was composed of cDNA or gDNA derived from T cells, B-cell-depleted T cells, or PBMCs. The samples were drawn from the first 160 participants of the ongoing ImmuneRACE study and from some 1,300 subjects provided by 6 global collaborators. Subjects who had been exposed to COVID-19, were actively infected with it, or had recovered from it provided the deeply sampled blood TCRbeta repertoires that made up the dataset. Sample metadata almost always included a de-identified subject ID, COVID-19 status, age in years and sex. The repertoires were released in a freely available public database meant as a resource for research on the immune response to SARS-CoV-2.

From the cysteine through the phenylalanine, the CDR3 covers 16 amino acids. Only the CDR3 DNA is retained, 48 bases long and in frame from the first base. CDR1 and CDR2, per the germline V gene, are SGHTA and FQGTGA. V ends up 3 bases short and J 4 bases short, with an unmatched junction base count of 8. In the prospective study, participants were about 18 to 95 years old, resided in fewer than 25 geographic areas of the United States, and were enrolled through a virtual design. To assign participants to cohorts, the prospective study relied on clinical history that participants themselves reported in a screening survey and a study questionnaire. Recovered participants in ImmuneRACE Cohort 3 were defined by two consecutive negative NP/OP PCR tests, clearance by a healthcare professional, or resolution of symptoms. In the prospective study, whole blood, serum and a nasopharyngeal or oropharyngeal swab were collected from each participant by mobile phlebotomists. Prospective study participants could optionally give additional blood draws and questionnaires over a roughly two-month period. Blood samples from the prospective study were shipped frozen or at room temperature prior to DNA extraction.

The paper's findings and limits, for the study overall: How much clinical and demographic metadata was included differed by source and by participant, and the metadata was provided uncurated.

This TCR derives from a man aged 40-55 years who had recovered from COVID-19. The sequenced material came from PBMCs or T cells enriched from blood (not recorded which). This chain is built from TRBV7-3 and TRBJ2-7; TRBD2 matches 11 bases in the middle. The CDR3 reads CASSFDSASGRYEQYF. The DNA is as follows: TGTGCCAGCAGCTTTGATTCGGCTAGCGGGAGGTACGAGCAGTACTTC.